The present entry profiles one T cell receptor (beta chain) with its context. This clonotype was seen only a few times. Its antigen remains unidentified. The sample holds no much larger clone one base away, and base qualities are not on file. Donors were 40 or so systemically healthy Caucasian individuals from Russia aged roughly 6 to 95 years. Each donor gave ten milliliters of peripheral blood, collected into EDTA-treated Vacutainer tubes. Ficoll-Paque density-gradient centrifugation was used to isolate PBMCs, with at least 6.5 million per sample. Trizol reagent was used to extract total RNA from the PBMCs, yielding at least 5 micrograms per sample. For every donor, flow cytometry on a PBMC aliquot measured the percentage of naive CD45RAhigh/CD27high T cells. CDR1 and CDR2 were assigned from the germline V gene as LGHNA and YSLEER. The CDR3 spans 13 residues, from the cysteine through the phenylalanine. Solely the CDR3 DNA is kept, with 39 bases framed from the first base. V is pared back by 0 bases and J by 7 bases, with 9 bases lying between the germline termini.

The sample comes from a study of blood T cells in healthy people across ages (dated by TCRdb to between 2014 and 2016). Regarding the complete study: In model experiments, roughly one uniquely barcoded TCR beta cDNA molecule per two T cells was captured by template switching. The study measured age-related changes in TCR beta repertoire diversity using deep sequencing normalized with unique cDNA molecular identifiers. To avoid experimental bias, donors of different ages were randomly spread across the sequencing lanes. The donors were divided into four age groups: young (average 16 years), middle-aged (about 39), aged (around 67) and long-lived (82). For two donors (one aged 18 to 30 and one aged 80 or older), the study analyzed two additional independent replicas of 1 million unique cDNA reads from the same blood draw.

The library was prepared using 5' RACE. Sequencing relied on an Illumina HiSeq 2500. A second about 6 to 11 cycle PCR used a sample-barcoded 5' primer and a J-beta primer mix. A template-switch 5' adaptor carrying 12 random nucleotides introduced a unique molecular identifier onto each TCR beta cDNA molecule. At least 3 million CDR3-containing paired-end reads were obtained from each sample. All of the RNA was converted into first-strand cDNA using the Mint cDNA synthesis kit, with a TRBC-specific oligonucleotide serving as the primer. Following uracil-DNA glycosylase treatment, all cDNA underwent a first 18-cycle PCR with the universal primers M1SS and BC2_uni_R. In the original analysis: Each sample was normalized by randomly selecting 1 million high-quality reads, each carrying a distinct molecular identifier. Reads sharing molecular identifiers were discarded rather than binned into consensus sequences. CDR3 identification, clonotype clustering and error correction used MiTCR with a Q25 quality threshold and the strictest error-elimination algorithm. A nonparametric unseen species model using Euler transformation provided a lower-bound estimate of total TCR beta diversity. TCRdb applied fastp at Q25 and MiXCR to the public reads, then kept only in-frame beta chains. Rows with one shared CDR3 protein collapse into an entry with the most common genes and DNA. The V and J calls and clone size are TCRdb's, not the authors'. A total of about 680,000 distinct CDR3 sequences appear in this sample, around 45% of them only once. Roughly 34% of the sample rests with the top ten.

Findings and caveats that apply to the study as a whole: Compared with the aged group, more naive CD4+ T cells, fewer expanded clones and increased TCR diversity were shown by the long-lived group, suggesting age selection. Because donor CMV infection status was unknown, age-related changes in expanded clonotypes were potentially confounded. Bulk unsorted PBMC profiling prevented conclusive comparison of naive and antigen-experienced compartments. As age increased, observed TCR beta diversity per million T cells dropped in a roughly linear way, and a significant reduction was already evident by age 40. Total diversity estimates from one million sequenced T cells were considered lower bounds and underestimates. There was a strong correlation between observed TCR beta diversity and the percentage of naive T cells measured by flow cytometry.

This receptor was obtained from a woman aged 60-75 years in good health. The sequenced material came from blood. The chain employs TRBV4-3 and TRBJ1-2; the D gene cannot be resolved reliably. The DNA sequence is as follows: TGCGCCAGCAGCCAAGATAGGAGTCTTGGCTACACCTTC. This translates into CASSQDRSLGYTF.